This T cell receptor (beta chain) was retrieved from a study of blood T cell repertoires in COVID-19. CDR3 length equals 13 residues. In germline, CDR1 is SGHRS, CDR2 YFSETQ. Trimming shortened V by 5 bases and J by 2 bases, and 8 bases separated the two germline ends. Sequencing used immunoSEQ multiplex PCR; TCRdb keeps in-frame clones, though not all of them. The data hold about 240,000 clones, with approximately 83% observed a single time. V and J are TRBV5-1 and TRBJ2-1; D may be TRBD1 (6 bases). The TCR sequence derives from a woman aged 40 to 49 with acute COVID-19. Sequencing was done on a sample of PBMCs or T cells enriched from blood (not recorded which). In DNA, the CDR3 is TGCGCCAGCAGGTGGGACACCTACAATGAGCAGTTCTTC. This encodes CASRWDTYNEQFF. The full variable domain, with the rest looked up from reference TRBV5-1 and TRBJ2-1, is KAGVTQTPRYLIKTRGQQVTLSCSPISGHRSVSWYQQTPGQGLQFLFEYFSETQRNKGNFPGRFSGRQFSNSRSEMNVSTLELGDSALYLCASRWDTYNEQFFGPGTRLTVL.